These 3 T cell receptor beta chains share one sample of origin, sequenced in a study of cytomegalovirus exposure and HLA in healthy donors. The PCR used 60 Vbeta and 13 Jbeta primers. The protocol was immunoSEQ multiplex PCR, while the TCRdb copy is restricted to in-frame clones and leaves out a portion. Of under 200,000 clones detected, roughly 71% appear once; the ten largest clones hold 2.5% to 3.5%. Sequenced material: PBMCs. These receptors all come from a woman aged 45-59 years in good health and CMV-seropositive.

There are a few counts of this clone. This chain uses TRBV6-5 with TRBJ2-7; no definite D call. This CDR3 has 13 amino acids. CDR1 is MNHEY and CDR2 is SVGAGI in the germline V gene. V lost 5 bases, J lost 0 bases, and 8 bases lay in between. This CDR3 is CASSVYFSYEQYF. CDR3 sequence (DNA): TGTGCCAGCAGTGTCTATTTCTCCTACGAGCAGTACTTC.

A few counts support this clone. V and J are TRBV5-1 and TRBJ2-4; a possible D gene is TRBD1 (6 bases). Germline loops: CDR1 SGHRS, CDR2 YFSETQ. The CDR3 runs to 15 residues. Trimming left V 2 bases short and J 2 bases short, with 11 bases between. The CDR3 is CASSLTGITKNIQYF. CDR3 DNA: TGCGCCAGCAGCTTAACAGGGATAACCAAAAACATTCAGTACTTC.

This chain links TRBV4-1 with TRBJ1-5; possible D gene TRBD1, 6 bases. Germline values: CDR1 MGHRA, CDR2 YSYEKL. The CDR3 is 15 residues long. Trimming shortened V by 3 bases and J by 3 bases, and 12 bases separated the two germline ends. CDR3 sequence (DNA): TGCGCCAGCAGCCAGCCGACAGGTCCCAATCAGCCCCAGCATTTT. This encodes CASSQPTGPNQPQHF.